These 17 T cell receptor beta chains were sequenced from one sample in a study of blood T cell repertoires in COVID-19. Clones were read by immunoSEQ multiplex PCR, and TCRdb kept only the in-frame ones, dropping some. The sample has 60,000 to 70,000 clones, 65% to 90% seen once. The specimen sequenced was peripheral blood. The source is a man older than 75 with acute or convalescent COVID-19.

The V gene is TRBV24-1, the J gene TRBJ1-2; a weak D match, TRBD1 (5 bases). The CDR3 loop spans 14 amino acids. CDR1 is KGHDR, CDR2 SFDVKD, per germline. The ends were cut back, 2 bases at V and 8 bases at J, with 14 bases in the middle. The CDR3 DNA sequence: TGTGCCACCAGTGATTCCCGGGGACTAGGGGGCTACACCTTC. It translates to CATSDSRGLGGYTF.

The V gene is TRBV6-5, the J gene TRBJ2-7; TRBD2 agrees at 8 bases. The length of the CDR3 is 14 residues. V dropped 8 bases and J dropped 2; count of bases not matched to a gene: 8. Germline V lookup: CDR1 MNHEY, CDR2 SVGAGI. CDR3 nucleotide sequence: TGTGCCAGCGCCCCGGGGGGGGATACCTACGAGCAGTACTTC. Its translation is CASAPGGDTYEQYF.

The rearrangement uses TRBV11-3 and TRBJ2-2; 8 bases line up with TRBD2. CDR1 SGHNT and CDR2 YENEEA come from the germline V gene. The CDR3 spans 14 residues. V lost 7 bases to trimming and J lost 7 bases; unmatched junction nucleotides: 8. CDR3 DNA: TGTGCCAGCAAGGCGTTAGCGGGGAACGGGGAGCTGTTTTTT. As protein: CASKALAGNGELFF.

The V and J genes are TRBV11-2 and TRBJ2-1, with 13 bases lining up with TRBD2. Germline V gives CDR1 SGHAT, CDR2 FQNNGV. The CDR3 covers 19 residues. The J segment lost 1 base and the V segment lost 4 bases, leaving 10 bases of the junction unmatched. The CDR3 region is CASSSFTSGRAGSYNEQFF. CDR3 coding DNA: TGTGCCAGCAGCTCCTTCACTAGCGGGAGGGCCGGATCCTACAATGAGCAGTTCTTC.

The chain combines TRBV6-5 with TRBJ2-7; D may be TRBD1 (5 bases). The ends were cut back, 9 bases at V and 0 bases at J, with 9 bases in the middle. This CDR3 is 12 amino acids long. CDR1 MNHEY and CDR2 SVGAGI come from the germline V gene. CDR3 sequence reads: CASRQSSYEQYF. The CDR3 coding sequence is TGTGCCAGTCGACAGAGCTCCTACGAGCAGTACTTC.

This clone showed up just once. Here the CDR3 DNA reads TGCAGCGTTGCGCGGGCGTACAATGAGCAGTTCTTC. Protein product: CSVARAYNEQFF. The J gene is TRBJ2-1, the V gene TRBV29-1; possible D gene TRBD2, 5 bases. The CDR3 is 12 residues long. The V end lost 4 bases, the J end lost 4 bases, and 8 bases lay between the germline ends. Germline CDR1 and CDR2: SQVTM and ANQGSEA.

The V call is TRBV28, the J call TRBJ2-5, with 7 bases identical to TRBD2. Germline V gives CDR1 MDHEN, CDR2 SYDVKM. This CDR3 contains 15 residues. The ends lost 6 bases at V and 2 bases at J; junction bases unmatched: 9. The CDR3 is CASSRWSGVQETQYF. The CDR3 bases are TGTGCCAGCAGCCGATGGAGCGGGGTTCAAGAGACCCAGTACTTC.

This chain links TRBV19 with TRBJ2-3; 16 bases align to TRBD2. With V trimmed by 5 bases and J by 8 bases, 7 bases remained unmatched. CDR1 LNHDA and CDR2 SQIVND come from the germline V gene (reference sequence). CDR3 length: 16 residues. CDR3 sequence (DNA): TGTGCCAGTAGTCCACCGGGACTAGCGGGAGGGGGTACGCAGTATTTT. This encodes CASSPPGLAGGGTQYF.

The V gene is TRBV6-5, the J gene TRBJ2-3; 8 bases align to TRBD1. The length of the CDR3 is 15 residues. CDR1 and CDR2 (germline): MNHEY, SVGAGI. Trimming cost V 5 bases and J 4 bases; bases outside gene matches: 8. The CDR3 nucleotides are TGTGCCAGCAGTCCGCAGGGGGCAGGGGCAGATACGCAGTATTTT. This encodes CASSPQGAGADTQYF.

The rearrangement links TRBV5-1 to TRBJ2-5; no reliable D call. The V end lost 1 base, the J end lost 2 bases, and 12 bases lay between the germline ends. Germline V gene sequence: CDR1 SGHRS, CDR2 YFSETQ. The CDR3 runs 15 residues. The CDR3 DNA is TGCGCCAGCAGCTTGAGTCTTGCGGAGCAAGAGACCCAGTACTTC. Its protein product is CASSLSLAEQETQYF.

This chain links TRBV3-1 (or the pseudogene TRBV3-2) with TRBJ2-7; 7 bases are shared with TRBD2. CDR1 and CDR2 (germline): LGHDT, YNNKEL (reference sequence). The V and J ends lost 0 bases and 4 bases, in that order; junction bases with no gene match: 9. The CDR3 loop spans 16 amino acids. CDR3 amino acids: CASSQDGAGVRYEQYF. CDR3 bases: TGTGCCAGCAGCCAAGATGGGGCGGGAGTGAGGTACGAGCAGTACTTC.

This chain uses TRBV5-1 with TRBJ1-4; TRBD1 is a possible D gene (6 bases). CDR1 and CDR2 from the germline V gene are SGHRS and YFSETQ. The CDR3 loop spans 14 amino acids. V lost 2 bases to trimming and J lost 11 bases, with 16 bases between them. Here the CDR3 DNA reads TGCGCCAGCAGCTTAAATCACAGGGTGGAGAAACTGTTTTTT. Residues: CASSLNHRVEKLFF. The whole variable domain, remainder taken from reference TRBV5-1 and TRBJ1-4, is KAGVTQTPRYLIKTRGQQVTLSCSPISGHRSVSWYQQTPGQGLQFLFEYFSETQRNKGNFPGRFSGRQFSNSRSEMNVSTLELGDSALYLCASSLNHRVEKLFFGSGTQLSVL.

The rearrangement links TRBV2 to TRBJ1-2; unclear D gene. Trimming stripped 9 bases from V and 3 bases from J, with 8 bases between. The CDR3 consists of 11 residues. Germline values: CDR1 SNHLY, CDR2 FYNNEI. The CDR3 region is CARSGDYGYTF. In DNA form, the CDR3 reads TGTGCCAGATCCGGTGACTATGGCTACACCTTC.

This chain connects TRBV5-4 to TRBJ2-5, with 7 bases fitting TRBD2. Germline V gives CDR1 SGHNT, CDR2 YYREEE (reference sequence). This CDR3 has 16 residues. V dropped 0 bases and J dropped 2; count of bases not matched to a gene: 7. For the CDR3, the DNA is TGTGCCAGCAGCTTGGCGGCTAGCGGCCCTCAAGAGACCCAGTACTTC. Translation: CASSLAASGPQETQYF.

The V call is TRBV15, the J call TRBJ1-1; D gene unclear. Trimming left V 0 bases short and J 2 bases short, with 10 bases between. Per the germline V gene, CDR1 is LNHNV and CDR2 is YYDKDF (reference sequence). The CDR3 is 15 amino acids. The CDR3 DNA is TGTGCCACCAGCAGAGATAATGCGGGAAACACTGAAGCTTTCTTT. It codes for CATSRDNAGNTEAFF. Together with reference TRBV15 and TRBJ1-1, the CDR3 gives the full variable domain: DAMVIQNPRYQVTQFGKPVTLSCSQTLNHNVMYWYQQKSSQAPKLLFHYYDKDFNNEADTPDNFQSRRPNTSFCFLDIRSPGLGDTAMYLCATSRDNAGNTEAFFGQGTRLTVV.

The V and J genes are TRBV27 and TRBJ1-2; D perhaps matches TRBD1 (6 bases). In germline, CDR1 is MNHEY, CDR2 SMNVEV (reference sequence). The CDR3 extends over 15 amino acids. V was pared by 3 bases and J by 0 bases, with 11 bases between. This chain's CDR3 is CASSFGGRANYGYTF. DNA of the CDR3: TGTGCCAGCAGTTTTGGGGGCAGGGCTAACTATGGCTACACCTTC.

The J gene is TRBJ1-6, the V gene TRBV25-1, with a possible D match to TRBD1 (6 bases). Trimming took off 4 bases at V and 7 bases at J, with 14 bases between the two ends. The germline gives CDR1 MGHDK, CDR2 SYGVNS. This CDR3 contains 15 residues. CDR3 bases: TGTGCCAGCAGTGTCGCGCTCAGGGGAAATTCACCCCTCCACTTT. Protein product: CASSVALRGNSPLHF.